This TCR beta chain was recorded in a study of CD8+CD57+ T cells in acquired aplastic anemia. About the study: The sorted CD4+ and CD8+ cells yielded an average roughly 3 ug of DNA.

Germline V gene sequence: CDR1 MNHEY, CDR2 SVGAGI. The CDR3 spans 15 residues. The germline V and J ends were trimmed by 5 bases and 0 bases, with 14 bases remaining between them. Both TCR beta VDJ combination and CDR3 sequence profiling were carried out. Genomic DNA was the template for this profiling. TCRdb recomputed calls from the reads with MiXCR, one row per CDR3 protein. The sample has 150,000 to 200,000 distinct CDR3 sequences, roughly half seen once. This clonotype was seen ten or more times. Its cognate antigen is unknown. Study outcomes and limitations: No significant difference in CD8+ Simpson's diversity was found between patients and controls.

Sequencing input: sorted CD4+, CD8+, or CD8+CD57+ T cells (not recorded which) from PBMCs. The sequence was collected from a human donor in good health. The chain combines TRBV6-5 with TRBJ2-7; no reliable D call. The CDR3 nucleotides are TGTGCCAGCAGTAACCCTAGATCCCGCTCCTACGAGCAGTACTTC. It is translated as CASSNPRSRSYEQYF.